This T cell receptor (beta chain) came from a study of Tregs in tolerant kidney transplant recipients. The CDR3 totals 15 residues. With 2 bases removed from V and 4 bases from J, the gap between germline ends came to 12 bases. The germline V gene has CDR1 SGHRS and CDR2 YFSETQ. Sequencing was performed with immunoSEQ multiplex PCR; in TCRdb, only in-frame clones are kept and a portion is missing. The table records under 300,000 clones, approximately 84% of them present only once. The study's findings and limits: No direct test of biological reproducibility was done here. Activated donor B cell expansion appeared to reveal the most relevant donor-specific TCRbeta repertoire. Few patients were studied, so findings need validation in larger groups.

CD4+CD25+CD127- Tregs, CD4+CD25- non-Tregs, CD4 and CD8 cells were sorted. A remark on this clone: Antigen specificity is unknown.

The TCR was taken from a human donor in good health. The V gene is TRBV5-1, the J gene TRBJ2-2, with TRBD2 as a possible D gene (7 bases). Material for sequencing was CD4+ T cells from blood. The CDR3 sequence is CASSFGGPGTGELFF. The CDR3 DNA reads as TGCGCCAGCAGCTTCGGGGGGCCGGGCACCGGGGAGCTGTTTTTT. Complete variable domain (other parts from reference TRBV5-1 and TRBJ2-2): KAGVTQTPRYLIKTRGQQVTLSCSPISGHRSVSWYQQTPGQGLQFLFEYFSETQRNKGNFPGRFSGRQFSNSRSEMNVSTLELGDSALYLCASSFGGPGTGELFFGEGSRLTVL.